This T cell receptor (beta chain) came from a study of vaccination and CD4 T cells after COVID-19. V was clipped by 3 bases and J by 3 bases, with 5 bases between them. The CDR3 spans 12 residues. Treatment reported: roughly ten-day PBMC culture with coronavirus spike peptide pools or control peptides (ViraFEST assay). An Oncomine TCR Beta short-read assay was used to sequence the DNA from cultured CD4+ T cells. TCRdb reprocessed the PCR reads via MiXCR and lists one record per CDR3 protein. The data show some 17,000 distinct CDR3 sequences, over 55% seen once. Comment on this clonotype: Its matching antigen is unknown.

The chain joins TRBV12-3 or TRBV12-4 to TRBJ1-1; D gene unclear. This specimen consisted of CD4+ T cells from blood, cultured in vitro, obtained after SARS-CoV-2 vaccination. This TCR derives from a human donor who had recovered from COVID-19. Here the CDR3 reads CASSFPYTEAFF. In DNA, the CDR3 is TGTGCCAGCAGTTTTCCTTACACTGAAGCTTTCTTT.